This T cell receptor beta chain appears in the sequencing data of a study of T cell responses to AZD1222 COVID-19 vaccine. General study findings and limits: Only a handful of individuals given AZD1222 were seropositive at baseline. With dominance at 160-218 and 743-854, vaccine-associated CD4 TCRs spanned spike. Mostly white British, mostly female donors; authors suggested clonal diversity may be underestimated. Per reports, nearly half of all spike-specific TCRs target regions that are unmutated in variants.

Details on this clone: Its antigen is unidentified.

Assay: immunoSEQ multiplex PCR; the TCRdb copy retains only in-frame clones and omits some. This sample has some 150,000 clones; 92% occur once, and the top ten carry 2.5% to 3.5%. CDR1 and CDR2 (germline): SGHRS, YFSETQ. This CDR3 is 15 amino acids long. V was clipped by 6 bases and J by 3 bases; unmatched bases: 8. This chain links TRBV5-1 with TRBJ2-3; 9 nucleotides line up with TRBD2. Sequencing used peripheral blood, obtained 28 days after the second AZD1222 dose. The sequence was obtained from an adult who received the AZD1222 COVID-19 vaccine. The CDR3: CASILNSGSTDTQYF. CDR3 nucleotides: TGCGCCAGCATCCTCAATAGCGGGAGTACAGATACGCAGTATTTT.